This T cell receptor (beta chain) originates from a study of blood T cell repertoires in COVID-19. Study summary: The samples span acute and convalescent COVID-19 from the United States, Italy and Spain. From T cells, B-cell-depleted T cells, or PBMCs came the material, which was cDNA or gDNA.

The CDR3 extends over 12 amino acids. Per the germline V gene, CDR1 is MDHEN and CDR2 is SYDVKM. Trimming took 6 bases from V and 2 from J, leaving 8 bases between them. Original analysis: Cell counts per sample came from amplifying reference gene primers. Profiled with immunoSEQ multiplex PCR; TCRdb holds only in-frame clones, not every one. The DNA was the basis for D and trimming; V, J and clone size are from that table. The data contain over 300,000 clones, around 87% of them singletons. Input material: peripheral blood. The source is a man between 18 and 29 years old with active or convalescent COVID-19. The V gene is TRBV28, the J gene TRBJ2-7; a weak D match, TRBD2 (5 bases). CDR3: CASRERPYEQYF. CDR3 coding DNA: TGTGCCAGCAGGGAGCGGCCCTACGAGCAGTACTTC.